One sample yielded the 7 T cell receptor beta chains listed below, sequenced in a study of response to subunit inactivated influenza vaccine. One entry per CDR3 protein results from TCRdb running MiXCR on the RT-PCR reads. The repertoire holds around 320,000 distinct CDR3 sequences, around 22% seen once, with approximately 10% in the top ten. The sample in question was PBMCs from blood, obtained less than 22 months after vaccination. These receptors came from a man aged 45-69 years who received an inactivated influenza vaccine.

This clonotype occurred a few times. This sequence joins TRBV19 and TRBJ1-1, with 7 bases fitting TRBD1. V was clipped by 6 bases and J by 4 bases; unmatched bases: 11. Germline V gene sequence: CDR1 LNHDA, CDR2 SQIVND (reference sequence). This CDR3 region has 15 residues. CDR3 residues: CASSLRTGWGTEAFF. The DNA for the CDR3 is TGTGCCAGTAGCTTGAGGACAGGATGGGGCACTGAAGCTTTCTTT.

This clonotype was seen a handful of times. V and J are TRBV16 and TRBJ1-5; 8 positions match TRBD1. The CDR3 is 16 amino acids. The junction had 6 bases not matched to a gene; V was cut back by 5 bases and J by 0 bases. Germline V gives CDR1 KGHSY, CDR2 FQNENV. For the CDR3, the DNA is TGTGCCAGCAGCGCCCGGGACAGGTCTAGCAATCAGCCCCAGCATTTT. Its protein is CASSARDRSSNQPQHF.

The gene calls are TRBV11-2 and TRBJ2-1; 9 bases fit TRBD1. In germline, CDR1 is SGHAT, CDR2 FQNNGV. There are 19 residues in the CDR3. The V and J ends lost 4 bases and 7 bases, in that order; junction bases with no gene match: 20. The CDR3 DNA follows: TGTGCCAGCAGCTCTCACCTCCTAGGGGGGACAGGGATAATGAATGAGCAGTTCTTC. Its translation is CASSSHLLGGTGIMNEQFF.

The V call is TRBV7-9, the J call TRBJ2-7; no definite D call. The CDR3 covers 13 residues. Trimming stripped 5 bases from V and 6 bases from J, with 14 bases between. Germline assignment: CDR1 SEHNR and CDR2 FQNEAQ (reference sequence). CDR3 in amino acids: CASSLTRPGEQYF. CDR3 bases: TGTGCCAGCAGCCTCACCCGCCCGGGCGAGCAGTACTTC. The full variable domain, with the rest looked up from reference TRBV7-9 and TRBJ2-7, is DTGVSQNPRHKITKRGQNVTFRCDPISEHNRLYWYRQTLGQGPEFLTYFQNEAQLEKSRLLSDRFSAERPKGSFSTLEIQRTEQGDSAMYLCASSLTRPGEQYFGPGTRLTVT.

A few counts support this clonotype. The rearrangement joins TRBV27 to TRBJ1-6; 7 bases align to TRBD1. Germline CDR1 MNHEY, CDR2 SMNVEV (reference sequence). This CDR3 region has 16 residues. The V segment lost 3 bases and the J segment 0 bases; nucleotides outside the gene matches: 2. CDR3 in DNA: TGTGCCAGCAGTTTGACAGGGATCTCCTATAATTCACCCCTCCACTTT. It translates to CASSLTGISYNSPLHF.

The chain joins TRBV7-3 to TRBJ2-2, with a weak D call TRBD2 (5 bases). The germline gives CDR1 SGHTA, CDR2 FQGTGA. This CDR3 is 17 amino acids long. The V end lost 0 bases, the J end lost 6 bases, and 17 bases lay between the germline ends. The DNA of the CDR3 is TGTGCCAGCAGCTTAACCGGGTCTAGCTGGGATGCCGGGGAGCTGTTTTTT. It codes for CASSLTGSSWDAGELFF.

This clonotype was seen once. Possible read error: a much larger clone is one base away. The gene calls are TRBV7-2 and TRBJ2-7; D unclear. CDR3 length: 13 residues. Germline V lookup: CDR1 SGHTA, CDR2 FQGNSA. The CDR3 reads CASSLPGSYGQYF. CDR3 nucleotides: TGTGCCAGCAGCTTACCAGGCTCCTACGGGCAGTACTTC.